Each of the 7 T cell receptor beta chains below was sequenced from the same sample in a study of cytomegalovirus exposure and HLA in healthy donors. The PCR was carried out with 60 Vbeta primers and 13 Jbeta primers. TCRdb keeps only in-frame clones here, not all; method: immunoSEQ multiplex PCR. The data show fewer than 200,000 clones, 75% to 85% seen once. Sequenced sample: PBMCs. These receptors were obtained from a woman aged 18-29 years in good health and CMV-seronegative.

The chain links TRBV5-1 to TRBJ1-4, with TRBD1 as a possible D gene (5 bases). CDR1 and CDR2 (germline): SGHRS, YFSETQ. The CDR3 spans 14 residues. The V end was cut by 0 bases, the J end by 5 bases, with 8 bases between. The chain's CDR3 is CASSLAPGNEKLFF. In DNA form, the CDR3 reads TGCGCCAGCAGCTTGGCGCCAGGGAATGAAAAACTGTTTTTT.

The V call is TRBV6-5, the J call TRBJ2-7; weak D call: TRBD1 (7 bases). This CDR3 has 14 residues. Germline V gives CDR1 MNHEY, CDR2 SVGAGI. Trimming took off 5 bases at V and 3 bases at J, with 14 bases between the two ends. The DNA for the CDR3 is TGTGCCAGCAGTGAATGGGGGGACAGCTACGAGCAGTACTTC. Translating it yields CASSEWGDSYEQYF.

The CDR3 is CASRGGTGVEQYF. The DNA for the CDR3 is TGTGCCAGCAGGGGCGGGACAGGGGTCGAGCAGTACTTC. The chain links TRBV6-1 to TRBJ2-7; 10 positions agree with TRBD1. The germline CDR1 and CDR2 sequences are MNHNS and SASEGT. The CDR3 runs 13 residues. Trimming at V came to 6 bases and at J to 6 bases, leaving 5 bases not matched to a gene.

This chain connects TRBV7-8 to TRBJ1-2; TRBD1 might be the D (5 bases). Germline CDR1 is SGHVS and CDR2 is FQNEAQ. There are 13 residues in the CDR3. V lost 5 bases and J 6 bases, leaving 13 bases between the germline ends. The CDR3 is CASSPIGGDGYTF. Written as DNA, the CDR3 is TGTGCCAGCAGCCCTATCGGGGGGGATGGCTACACCTTC.

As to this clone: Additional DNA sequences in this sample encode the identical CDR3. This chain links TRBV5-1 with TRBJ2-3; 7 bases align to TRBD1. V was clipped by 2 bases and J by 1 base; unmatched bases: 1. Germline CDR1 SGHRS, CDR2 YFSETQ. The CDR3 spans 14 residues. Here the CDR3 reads CASSLGGGTDTQYF. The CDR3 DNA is TGCGCCAGCAGCTTAGGGGGCGGCACAGATACGCAGTATTTT.

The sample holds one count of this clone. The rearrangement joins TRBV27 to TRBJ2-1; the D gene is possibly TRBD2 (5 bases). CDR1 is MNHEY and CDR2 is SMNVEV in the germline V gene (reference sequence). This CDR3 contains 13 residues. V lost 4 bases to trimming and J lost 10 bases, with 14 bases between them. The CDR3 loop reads CASSSALGREQFF. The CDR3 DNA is TGTGCCAGCAGTTCGGCTTTAGGGAGAGAGCAGTTCTTC.

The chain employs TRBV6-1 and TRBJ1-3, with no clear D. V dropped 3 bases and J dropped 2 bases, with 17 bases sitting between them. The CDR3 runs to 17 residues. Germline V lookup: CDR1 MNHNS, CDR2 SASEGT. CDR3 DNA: TGTGCCAGCAGTGAGTGGACTGGGCCAGGTACTGGAAACACCATATATTTT. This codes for CASSEWTGPGTGNTIYF.